Here is one T cell receptor (beta chain) with its context. Antigen: not known. Method: immunoSEQ multiplex PCR; TCRdb's copy keeps in-frame clones and lacks some. The table has around 420,000 clones, more than 75% seen once. The data originate from a study of Ad26.COV2.S vaccination and SARS-CoV-2 variants. Whole-study context: Enrolled in COV1001, the donor was in the Ad26.COV2.S trial arm, which received the vaccine. Recipients of Ad26.COV2.S got it intramuscularly, once or twice 56 days apart.

Study results and caveats: Substantial post-vaccination breadth of spike-specific CD8+ and CD4+ T cell responses was reported.

This CDR3 has 14 amino acids. Per germline, CDR1 GTSNPN and CDR2 SVGIG (reference sequence). V lost 4 bases and J lost 6, with 15 bases in between. As for treatment: roughly 18 received Ad26.COV2.S at low or high dose, single or two shots; 5 received placebo; per-sample allocation not given. Sample collection was performed on day 63 after the first vaccine or placebo injection. The source was peripheral blood, collected in a trial of Ad26.COV2.S vaccine versus placebo. J is TRBJ2-2 and V is TRBV30; D may be TRBD2 (6 bases). This TCR was sampled from a person between 18 and 59 years old who received the Ad26.COV2.S COVID-19 vaccine or a placebo. The DNA for the CDR3 is TGTGCCTGGAAACTGGGACTCGAGGCCGGGGAGCTGTTTTTT. It specifies CAWKLGLEAGELFF.